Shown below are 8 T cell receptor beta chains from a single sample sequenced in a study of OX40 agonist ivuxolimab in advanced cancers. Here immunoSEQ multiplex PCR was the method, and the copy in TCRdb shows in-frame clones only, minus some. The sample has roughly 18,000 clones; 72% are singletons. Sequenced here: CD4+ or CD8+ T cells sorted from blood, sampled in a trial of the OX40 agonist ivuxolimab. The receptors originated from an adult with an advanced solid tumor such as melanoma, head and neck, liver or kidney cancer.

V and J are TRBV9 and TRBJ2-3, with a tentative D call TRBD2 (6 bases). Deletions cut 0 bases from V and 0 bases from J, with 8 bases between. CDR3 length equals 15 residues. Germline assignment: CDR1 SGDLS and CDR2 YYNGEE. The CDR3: CASSVGRGSTDTQYF. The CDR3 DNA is TGTGCCAGCAGCGTAGGTCGGGGGAGCACAGATACGCAGTATTTT.

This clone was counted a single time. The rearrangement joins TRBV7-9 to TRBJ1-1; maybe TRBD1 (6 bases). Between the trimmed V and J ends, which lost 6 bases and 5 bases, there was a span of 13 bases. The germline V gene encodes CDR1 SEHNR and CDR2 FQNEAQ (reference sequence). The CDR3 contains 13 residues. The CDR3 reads CASSQGSATEAFF. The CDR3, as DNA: TGTGCCAGCAGTCAGGGGTCTGCAACTGAAGCTTTCTTT. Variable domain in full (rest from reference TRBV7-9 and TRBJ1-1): DTGVSQNPRHKITKRGQNVTFRCDPISEHNRLYWYRQTLGQGPEFLTYFQNEAQLEKSRLLSDRFSAERPKGSFSTLEIQRTEQGDSAMYLCASSQGSATEAFFGQGTRLTVV.

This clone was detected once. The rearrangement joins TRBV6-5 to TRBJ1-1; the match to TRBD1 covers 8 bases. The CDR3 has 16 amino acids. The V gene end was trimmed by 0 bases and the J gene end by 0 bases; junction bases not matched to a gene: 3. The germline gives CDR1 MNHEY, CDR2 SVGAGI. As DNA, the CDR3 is TGTGCCAGCAGTTACTCGGGACAGGACATGAACACTGAAGCTTTCTTT. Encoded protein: CASSYSGQDMNTEAFF.

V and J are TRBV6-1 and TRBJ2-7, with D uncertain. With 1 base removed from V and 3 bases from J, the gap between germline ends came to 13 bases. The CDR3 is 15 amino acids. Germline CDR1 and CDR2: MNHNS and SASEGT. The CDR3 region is CASSEEIGLIYEQYF. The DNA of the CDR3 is TGTGCCAGCAGTGAAGAAATAGGCCTCATCTACGAGCAGTACTTC.

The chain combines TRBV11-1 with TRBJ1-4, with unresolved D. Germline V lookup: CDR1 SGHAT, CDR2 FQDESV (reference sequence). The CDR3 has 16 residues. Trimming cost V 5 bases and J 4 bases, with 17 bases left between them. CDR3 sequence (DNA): TGTGCCAGCAGCCTTGACTCCCGATCGGTTAATGAAAAACTGTTTTTT. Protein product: CASSLDSRSVNEKLFF.

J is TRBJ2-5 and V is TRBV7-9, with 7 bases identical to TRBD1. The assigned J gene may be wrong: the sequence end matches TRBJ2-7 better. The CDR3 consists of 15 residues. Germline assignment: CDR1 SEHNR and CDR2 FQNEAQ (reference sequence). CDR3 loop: CASSWGTGEGYEQYF. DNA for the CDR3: TGTGCCAGCAGTTGGGGTACAGGGGAAGGCTACGAGCAGTACTTC.

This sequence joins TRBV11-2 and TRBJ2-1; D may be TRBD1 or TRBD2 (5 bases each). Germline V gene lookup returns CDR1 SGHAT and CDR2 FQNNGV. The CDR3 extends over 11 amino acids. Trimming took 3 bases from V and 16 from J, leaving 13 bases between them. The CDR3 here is CASSLGTPLFF. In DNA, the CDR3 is TGTGCCAGCAGCTTGGGGACCCCCTTATTCTTC.

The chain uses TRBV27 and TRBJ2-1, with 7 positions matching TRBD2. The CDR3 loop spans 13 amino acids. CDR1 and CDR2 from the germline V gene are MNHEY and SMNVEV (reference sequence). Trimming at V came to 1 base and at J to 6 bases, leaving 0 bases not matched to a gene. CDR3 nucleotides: TGTGCCAGCAGTTTATGGGGGGGCAATGAGCAGTTCTTC. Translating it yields CASSLWGGNEQFF.